Following are 21 T cell receptor beta chains from one sample sequenced in a study of CD4 and CD8 cells across lung adenocarcinoma regions. TCRdb analysed the PCR reads with MiXCR anew, one entry per CDR3 protein. The sample yields about 1,900 distinct CDR3 sequences, roughly half seen once. The sequencing input was CD4+ T cells from the center of a lung tumor. The receptors come from a female donor with lung adenocarcinoma. The CD4 and CD8 labels of this study may be unreliable.

This clonotype qualifies as medium-sized. The V call is TRBV6-1, the J call TRBJ2-1; D uncertain. CDR3 size: 12 residues. The V gene's germline CDR1 is MNHNS and CDR2 SASEGT. The V and J ends lost 8 bases and 4 bases respectively, with 9 bases between them. The CDR3 bases are TGTGCCAGCTCCGGCCAATACAATGAGCAGTTCTTC. Translating it yields CASSGQYNEQFF.

Relative to its sample, this clonotype is large. The chain has TRBV12-3 or TRBV12-4 and TRBJ2-1; D may be TRBD1 or TRBD2 (5 bases each). The germline V and J ends were trimmed by 6 bases and 6 bases, with 15 bases remaining between them. The CDR3 consists of 14 residues. The chain's CDR3 is CASRRDQRANEQFF. CDR3 bases: TGTGCCAGCAGGAGGGACCAACGGGCCAATGAGCAGTTCTTC.

This clonotype was detected a few times. J is TRBJ2-1 and V is TRBV7-2; 11 nucleotides match TRBD2. In germline, CDR1 is SGHTA, CDR2 FQGNSA. The CDR3 spans 18 residues. Trimming cost V 2 bases and J 0 bases; bases outside gene matches: 6. The CDR3: CASSLRLAGLSSYNEQFF. The CDR3 DNA sequence: TGTGCCAGCAGCTTAAGACTAGCGGGGCTGAGCTCCTACAATGAGCAGTTCTTC.

The rearrangement uses TRBV5-6 and TRBJ2-6; TRBD2 matches at 13 bases. V shed 0 bases, J shed 1 base, and the junction held 7 bases outside the gene matches. Germline-derived CDR1 and CDR2 are SGHDT and YYEEEE. CDR3 length equals 20 residues. CDR3 amino acids: CASSLVWTSGRPSGANVLTF. Written as DNA, the CDR3 is TGTGCCAGCAGCTTGGTTTGGACTAGCGGGAGACCTTCTGGGGCCAACGTCCTGACTTTC.

This clonotype is hyperexpanded (1% or more). The junction shows a germline mismatch at one end, possibly a read error. The chain is built from TRBV6-5 and TRBJ2-1; tentative D call: TRBD1 (5 bases). CDR1 and CDR2 from the germline V gene are MNHEY and SVGAGI. The CDR3 is made up of 17 amino acids. CDR3 sequence: CASSYSVQAAPNNEQFF. The CDR3 region has the DNA TGTGCCAGCAGCTACTCGGTACAGGCTGCGCCAAACAATGAGCAGTTCTTC.

Sample share makes this clonotype medium-sized. V and J are TRBV10-2 and TRBJ2-1, with no clear D. The CDR3 is 14 residues long. Germline lookup yields CDR1 WSHSY and CDR2 SAAADI. With 5 bases removed from V and 7 bases from J, the gap between germline ends came to 15 bases. The CDR3 spells CASSLKDRYNEQFF. CDR3 nucleotides: TGCGCCAGCAGTTTGAAAGATAGGTATAATGAGCAGTTCTTC.

The chain employs TRBV6-5 and TRBJ2-1; D tentatively reads TRBD1 or TRBD2 (6 bases each). The CDR3 has 16 residues. Between the trimmed V and J ends, which lost 2 bases and 5 bases, there was a span of 16 bases. The germline V gene encodes CDR1 MNHEY and CDR2 SVGAGI. The CDR3 region is CASSYTGATVHNEQFF. CDR3 bases: TGTGCCAGCAGTTACACGGGGGCAACAGTACACAATGAGCAGTTCTTC.

DNA for the CDR3: TGTGCCAGCAGCTTAGCGCGAACGGGAGCGACAGATACGCAGTATTTT. Its protein product is CASSLARTGATDTQYF. The chain has TRBV7-2 and TRBJ2-3; possibly TRBD2 for D (6 bases). CDR1 and CDR2 (germline): SGHTA, FQGNSA. The CDR3 consists of 16 residues. V lost 0 bases, J lost 3 bases, and 13 bases lay in between.

The chain has TRBV6-5 and TRBJ1-2; D possibly corresponds to TRBD1 (5 bases). CDR1 is MNHEY, CDR2 SVGAGI, per germline. The V gene lost 2 bases and the J gene lost 4 bases, with 8 bases spanning the gap. This CDR3 has 13 amino acids. The CDR3 loop reads CASSYGGGYGYTF. CDR3 nucleotides: TGTGCCAGCAGTTACGGGGGAGGCTATGGCTACACCTTC.

CDR3 loop: CASSRKPGQGGNEQFF. The CDR3 nucleotides read TGTGCCAGCAGTCGCAAGCCGGGACAGGGGGGAAATGAGCAGTTCTTC. The chain carries TRBV6-1 and TRBJ2-1; TRBD1 matches at 11 bases. Germline loops: CDR1 MNHNS, CDR2 SASEGT. The junction had 10 bases not matched to a gene; V was cut back by 5 bases and J by 7 bases. The CDR3 is 16 residues long.

In its sample, this clonotype is large (0.1 to 1%). This chain connects TRBV6-5 to TRBJ2-1; 7 bases agree with TRBD1. Germline CDR1 reads MNHEY; CDR2 reads SVGAGI. This CDR3 has 17 amino acids. V was clipped by 1 base and J by 2 bases; unmatched bases: 8. The CDR3 nucleotides read TGTGCCAGCAGTTACTGGCCAGGGGGTGGCACCTACAATGAGCAGTTCTTC. It translates to CASSYWPGGGTYNEQFF.

The chain couples TRBV6-1 to TRBJ2-1, with 9 bases that match TRBD2. The end of the DNA aligns better with TRBJ2-5, so the J call may be wrong. Per the germline V gene, CDR1 is MNHNS and CDR2 is SASEGT. The CDR3 length is 14 residues. DNA of the CDR3: TGTGCCAGCAGTGAAGGACTAGCGGTCGGGACCCAGTACTTC. Residues: CASSEGLAVGTQYF.

By frequency in the sample, this clonotype is large (0.1 to 1%). The chain carries TRBV27 and TRBJ2-1; 9 bases line up with TRBD2. The V gene's germline CDR1 is MNHEY and CDR2 SMNVEV (reference sequence). V shed 3 bases, J shed 0 bases, and the junction held 3 bases outside the gene matches. There are 16 residues in the CDR3. The CDR3 bases are TGTGCCAGCAGTTTTAGCGGGAGTGGCTCCTACAATGAGCAGTTCTTC. Translated, it gives CASSFSGSGSYNEQFF.

This chain connects TRBV7-2 to TRBJ2-1, with 11 bases that match TRBD2. CDR1 and CDR2 from the germline V gene are SGHTA and FQGNSA. The CDR3 contains 17 residues. The trim removed 5 bases at V and 13 bases at J, leaving 19 bases unmatched. As DNA, the CDR3 is TGTGCCAGCAGCGACGTAGCGGGAGGGCTTCAAGGAGAGACCCAGTTCTTC. This translates into CASSDVAGGLQGETQFF.

This clonotype has only a few counts. This rearrangement joins TRBV7-2 to TRBJ2-1; 7 positions agree with TRBD2. CDR3 length: 13 residues. Trimming cost V 2 bases and J 5 bases; bases outside gene matches: 0. In germline, CDR1 is SGHTA, CDR2 FQGNSA. The CDR3 loop reads CASSLSGNNEQFF. The CDR3 DNA sequence: TGTGCCAGCAGCTTAAGCGGGAACAATGAGCAGTTCTTC.

As regards this clonotype: The junction departs from the called germline gene at one end, perhaps through a read error. The CDR3 bases are TGTGCCAGCAGAGTAGTGGGACCAGATAAGCAGTACTTT. Amino acids: CASRVVGPDKQYF. J is TRBJ2-1 and V is TRBV6-1; the D call may be TRBD1 or TRBD2 (5 bases each). This CDR3 contains 13 residues. Germline CDR1 and CDR2: MNHNS and SASEGT.

This sequence joins TRBV6-1 and TRBJ1-6; a weak D match, TRBD1 (5 bases). CDR1 and CDR2 (germline): MNHNS, SASEGT. V was pared by 8 bases and J by 13 bases, with 15 bases between. CDR3 length: 12 residues. The CDR3 DNA reads as TGTGCCAGCGGGTCCGGGACGAGGCCCCTCCACTTT. It translates to CASGSGTRPLHF.

The chain has TRBV6-5 and TRBJ2-4; the D gene is possibly TRBD1 (5 bases). The J call may be faulty, since TRBJ2-5 better matches the DNA end. Germline-derived CDR1 and CDR2 are MNHEY and SVGAGI. There are 17 residues in the CDR3. DNA of the CDR3: TGTGCCAGCAGTTACGACAGTTTTGATGTAGCCAAAAAGACCCAGTACTTC. Its translation: CASSYDSFDVAKKTQYF.

The chain links TRBV25-1 to TRBJ2-1; D might be TRBD2 (6 bases). The CDR3 length is 16 residues. Germline V gene data show CDR1 as MGHDK and CDR2 as SYGVNS. The V and J ends lost 4 bases and 0 bases respectively, with 13 bases between them. Written as DNA, the CDR3 is TGTGCCAGCAGTGGGGCCCGGGGGAGCTCCTACAATGAGCAGTTCTTC. Its translation is CASSGARGSSYNEQFF. Full variable domain (remainder filled in from reference TRBV25-1 and TRBJ2-1): EADIYQTPRYLVIGTGKKITLECSQTMGHDKMYWYQQDPGMELHLIHYSYGVNSTEKGDLSSESTVSRIRTEHFPLTLESARPSHTSQYLCASSGARGSSYNEQFFGPGTRLTVL.

This chain connects TRBV20-1 to TRBJ2-1; 8 bases agree with TRBD1. Gene TRBJ2-7 matches the end of the DNA better, so the J call may be wrong. Germline assignment: CDR1 DFQATT and CDR2 SNEGSKA (reference sequence). The CDR3 sequence is 17 residues long. The CDR3 DNA follows: TGCAGTGCTAGAGATGAGACAGGGGAAGTTCCGACCTACGAGCAGTACTTC. Residues: CSARDETGEVPTYEQYF.

This clonotype showed up just once. The chain employs TRBV6-1 and TRBJ2-1, with no clear D. The end of the DNA fits TRBJ2-3 better, so the J call may be wrong. This CDR3 spans 14 amino acids. From germline, CDR1 is MNHNS and CDR2 SASEGT. The CDR3 region is CASSNGVGSDAQYF. The CDR3 DNA sequence: TGTGCCAGCAGTAATGGTGTGGGCTCGGATGCGCAGTATTTT.